These 28 T cell receptor beta chains were all obtained from the same sample, sequenced in a study of monozygotic twins with inflammatory bowel disease (dated by TCRdb to 2018 to 2020). Preparation of the library involved 5' RACE. Sequencing relied on an Illumina HiSeq 2500. Based on TCRdb reprocessing of the reads, there is one entry per CDR3 protein sequence, and DNA is missing. The sample's table covers about 99,000 distinct CDR3 sequences. The ten largest clones represent roughly 1.9% of the sample. Sequenced sample: blood. The origin of the receptors is a human donor with ulcerative colitis or Crohn's disease, or a healthy co-twin of an affected twin (not recorded which).

Here the CDR3 reads CASSVDYNEQFF. The rearrangement joins TRBV9 to TRBJ2-1. CDR3 length equals 12 residues. The germline V gene has CDR1 SGDLS and CDR2 YYNGEE.

This chain connects TRBV5-4 to TRBJ1-4. CDR1 is SGHNT and CDR2 is YYREEE in the germline V gene (reference sequence). The CDR3 sequence is 14 residues long. This CDR3 is CASRAGVYGEKLFF.

The rearrangement links TRBV5-4 to TRBJ1-4; TCRdb's D call, TRBD1, is unchecked because there is no DNA. CDR1 is SGHNT and CDR2 is YYREEE in the germline V gene (reference sequence). The CDR3 sequence is 17 residues long. The CDR3: CASSSAPLGATNEKLFF.

Here the CDR3 reads CASSLGGYPVNQPQHF. The V and J genes are TRBV7-2 and TRBJ1-5; there is no DNA to check the TCRdb D call of TRBD1. The CDR3 has 16 amino acids. Germline V gene data show CDR1 as SGHTA and CDR2 as FQGNSA.

The chain recombines TRBV10-3 with TRBJ2-7. The germline V gene has CDR1 ENHRY and CDR2 SYGVKD. This CDR3 has 12 residues. The chain's CDR3 is CAISESNYEQYF.

The V gene is TRBV9, the J gene TRBJ2-3; the TCRdb call, TRBD1, lacks DNA for checking. The CDR3 totals 13 residues. Germline CDR1 is SGDLS and CDR2 is YYNGEE. CDR3 in amino acids: CASSDSGGDTQYF. The variable domain in full, with the rest retrieved from reference TRBV9 and TRBJ2-3, is DSGVTQTPKHLITATGQRVTLRCSPRSGDLSVYWYQQSLDQGLQFLIQYYNGEERAKGNILERFSAQQFPDLHSELNLSSLELGDSALYFCASSDSGGDTQYFGPGTRLTVL.

The V and J genes are TRBV10-3 and TRBJ2-2; TCRdb lists TRBD2, though no DNA is available to test this call. The germline CDR1 and CDR2 sequences are ENHRY and SYGVKD. The CDR3 has 17 amino acids. The CDR3 is CAISESGSGIKTGELFF.

The chain carries TRBV30 and TRBJ2-7; TCRdb's D call, TRBD1, is unchecked because there is no DNA. The CDR3 covers 16 residues. From germline, CDR1 is GTSNPN and CDR2 SVGIG (reference sequence). CDR3 residues: CAWSGLGQSTTYEQYF.

The J gene is TRBJ2-7, the V gene TRBV15; TCRdb indicates TRBD2, and absent DNA this call remains unverified. This CDR3 is 15 amino acids long. CDR1 is LNHNV, CDR2 YYDKDF, per germline (reference sequence). This CDR3 reads CATSSGTSGSYEQYF.

The gene calls are TRBV25-1 and TRBJ2-1; TCRdb's D gene call, TRBD2, goes unchecked for lack of DNA. This CDR3 comprises 15 residues. Germline V gene lookup returns CDR1 MGHDK and CDR2 SYGVNS. This CDR3 is CASTLTSAAYNEQFF.

This clonotype is deemed medium-sized by its frequency. The rearrangement uses TRBV7-2 and TRBJ2-7. CDR1 SGHTA and CDR2 FQGNSA come from the germline V gene. This CDR3 has 15 residues. This CDR3 reads CASSQITGPTYEQYF.

The V and J genes are TRBV5-1 and TRBJ1-2; TCRdb indicates TRBD1, and absent DNA this call remains unverified. The length of the CDR3 is 14 residues. Germline CDR1 reads SGHRS; CDR2 reads YFSETQ. CDR3 protein: CASSLATPGYGYTF.

The V gene is TRBV6-1, the J gene TRBJ2-2; lacking DNA, the TRBD1 call made by TCRdb goes unchecked. CDR3 size: 15 residues. Germline V gene sequence: CDR1 MNHNS, CDR2 SASEGT. The CDR3 region is CASSRGIPNTGELFF.

V usage is TRBV7-9 and J usage is TRBJ2-1. The CDR3 runs to 15 residues. Germline V CDR1 and CDR2: SEHNR, FQNEAQ (reference sequence). CDR3 residues: CASSVPGQVLNEQFF.

The rearrangement uses TRBV6-1 and TRBJ1-2; the TCRdb D gene call, TRBD1, has no DNA to confirm it. Germline CDR1 is MNHNS and CDR2 is SASEGT. The CDR3 loop spans 15 amino acids. Here the CDR3 reads CASSELGTGPHGYTF.

The chain combines TRBV5-5 with TRBJ2-2; TCRdb's D call of TRBD2 is untestable without DNA. This CDR3 comprises 14 residues. In germline, CDR1 is SGHKS, CDR2 YYEKEE (reference sequence). CDR3 loop: CASSAGTSHGELFF. The full variable domain, completed using reference TRBV5-5 and TRBJ2-2, is DAGVTQSPTHLIKTRGQQVTLRCSPISGHKSVSWYQQVLGQGPQFIFQYYEKEERGRGNFPDRFSARQFPNYSSELNVNALLLGDSALYLCASSAGTSHGELFFGEGSRLTVL.

The CDR3 loop is CASSFGQGKETQYF. This chain joins TRBV5-1 and TRBJ2-5; the TRBD1 assignment by TCRdb is unverifiable without DNA. Per the germline V gene, CDR1 is SGHRS and CDR2 is YFSETQ. The CDR3 covers 14 residues.

The J gene is TRBJ2-4, the V gene TRBV7-2. The CDR3 covers 14 residues. Looked up from germline, CDR1 is SGHTA and CDR2 is FQGNSA. The CDR3 reads CASSLIGAKNIQYF.

V gene TRBV5-6 combines with J gene TRBJ1-2. This CDR3 is 14 amino acids long. Germline CDR1 reads SGHDT; CDR2 reads YYEEEE. This CDR3 reads CASSLSGSAYGYTF.

This chain connects TRBV6-1 to TRBJ2-7; the TRBD2 assignment by TCRdb is unverifiable without DNA. From germline, CDR1 is MNHNS and CDR2 SASEGT. The CDR3 contains 16 residues. The CDR3: CASSDWTSGLFYEQYF.

The V gene is TRBV7-2, the J gene TRBJ1-4; with no DNA, the TCRdb D assignment of TRBD1 cannot be verified. CDR3 length equals 15 residues. From germline, CDR1 is SGHTA and CDR2 FQGNSA. The CDR3 spells CASSYRQGTNEKLFF.

The rearrangement links TRBV4-3 to TRBJ2-7; TCRdb's D call of TRBD2 is untestable without DNA. Germline lookup yields CDR1 LGHNA and CDR2 YSLEER. This CDR3 contains 15 residues. Here the CDR3 reads CASSPWTSGGYEQYF.

The J gene is TRBJ1-5, the V gene TRBV12-3 or TRBV12-4; TCRdb names TRBD1, which stays unverified in the absence of DNA. This CDR3 comprises 15 residues. The CDR3 sequence: CASRSGTGSNQPQHF.

The chain joins TRBV12-3 or TRBV12-4 to TRBJ1-2; TCRdb gives TRBD1 as the D gene, but with no DNA this cannot be confirmed. The CDR3 has 15 amino acids. This chain's CDR3 is CASSGSSRDRGGYTF.

V and J are TRBV20-1 and TRBJ1-1; TCRdb returns TRBD1, unconfirmable since there is no DNA. Germline V gene sequence: CDR1 DFQATT, CDR2 SNEGSKA (reference sequence). The CDR3 is 15 residues long. This CDR3 reads CSAQENYRGNTEAFF.

J is TRBJ2-7 and V is TRBV3-1; TCRdb gives TRBD1 as the D gene, but with no DNA this cannot be confirmed. From germline, CDR1 is LGHDT and CDR2 YNNKEL (reference sequence). The CDR3 sequence is 12 residues long. CDR3 in amino acids: CASSRRAHEQYF.

The rearrangement links TRBV5-1 to TRBJ2-1; TCRdb's assignment of TRBD1 cannot be checked, as there is no DNA. The CDR3 runs 15 residues. Germline CDR1 SGHRS, CDR2 YFSETQ. The chain's CDR3 is CASSLEGQNYNEQFF.

The rearrangement joins TRBV12-3 or TRBV12-4 to TRBJ2-1. The CDR3 totals 13 residues. The CDR3 here is CASSSGVVDEQFF.